This TCR beta chain originates from a study of blood T cell repertoires in COVID-19. About the research overall: Nucleic acid was either cDNA or gDNA, and it came from T cells, B-cell-depleted T cells, or PBMCs.

The table came from immunoSEQ multiplex PCR; TCRdb's copy has only in-frame clones and leaves some out. This table has 200,000 to 300,000 clones, roughly 81% appearing once. J gave up 7 bases and V 6 bases, and 10 bases lay outside the gene matches. The CDR3 extends over 15 amino acids. Looked up from germline, CDR1 is MDHEN and CDR2 is SYDVKM. This TCR came from a man aged 45-60 years with acute or convalescent COVID-19. V usage is TRBV28 and J usage is TRBJ2-2, with 8 bases lining up with TRBD1. The material sequenced was peripheral blood. CDR3 nucleotide sequence: TGTGCCAGCAGCCAAAGGACAGGGAAGGACGGGGAGCTGTTTTTT. Translating it yields CASSQRTGKDGELFF. Full variable domain (remainder filled in from reference TRBV28 and TRBJ2-2): DVKVTQSSRYLVKRTGEKVFLECVQDMDHENMFWYRQDPGLGLRLIYFSYDVKMKEKGDIPEGYSVSREKKERFSLILESASTNQTSMYLCASSQRTGKDGELFFGEGSRLTVL.